This passage covers 27 T cell receptor beta chains from one sample sequenced in a study of molecular identifiers for immune sequencing clone quantification. MiXCR, applied by TCRdb to the PCR reads, yields one record per CDR3 protein. The sample has a few hundred thousand distinct CDR3 sequences, about 26% seen once. The material sequenced was naive CD8+ T cells from blood, with Jurkat cell RNA spiked in. The subset is: FACS-sorted CD8+CD4-CCR7+CD45RA+ naive T cells. The receptor set was obtained from a human donor in good health. Some libraries in this study had Jurkat cell RNA spiked in.

This clonotype appeared many times. The chain employs TRBV14 and TRBJ2-7; 10 positions match TRBD2. The J segment lost 1 base and the V segment lost 4 bases, leaving 1 base of the junction unmatched. CDR1 and CDR2 (germline): SGHDN, FVKESK. This CDR3 spans 14 amino acids. The CDR3 region has the DNA TGTGCCAGCAGCCCAGCGGGAGGGTCCTACGAGCAGTACTTC. Translating gives CASSPAGGSYEQYF. Full variable domain (remainder filled in from reference TRBV14 and TRBJ2-7): EAGVTQFPSHSVIEKGQTVTLRCDPISGHDNLYWYRRVMGKEIKFLLHFVKESKQDESGMPNNRFLAERTGGTYSTLKVQPAELEDSGVYFCASSPAGGSYEQYFGPGTRLTVT.

To note about this clonotype: One junction end disagrees with the germline gene, perhaps due to a read error. The rearrangement links TRBV4-3 to TRBJ2-1; 8 bases map to TRBD2. CDR3 length: 16 amino acids. Per the germline V gene, CDR1 is LGHNA and CDR2 is YSLEER. CDR3 sequence: CTSSQDRAGASNEQFF. CDR3 DNA: TGCACCAGCAGCCAAGATCGAGCGGGAGCCTCCAATGAGCAGTTCTTC.

Remarks on this clonotype: A much larger clone lies a single base off, so this may be a read error. This chain links TRBV7-2 with TRBJ2-7; D is unresolved. The V gene's germline CDR1 is SGHTA and CDR2 FQGNSA. This CDR3 has 14 residues. V lost 5 bases, J lost 3 bases, and 14 bases lay in between. This CDR3 reads CASSNLRNNYEQYF. In nucleotides, the CDR3 is TGTGCCAGCAGCAACCTTCGGAACAACTACGAGCAGTACTTC.

This clonotype was recorded many times. This chain connects TRBV10-3 to TRBJ1-1; D may be TRBD1 (6 bases). The V gene's germline CDR1 is ENHRY and CDR2 SYGVKD. Trimming took off 9 bases at V and 4 bases at J, with 9 bases between the two ends. CDR3 length: 11 residues. CDR3 DNA: TGTGCCATTTCAGGGGCCACTGAAGCTTTCTTT. It codes for CAISGATEAFF.

Note on this clonotype: Compared with germline, one end of the junction differs, possibly owing to a read error. The chain couples TRBV6-6 to TRBJ2-1; D is unclear. The CDR3 loop spans 14 amino acids. Germline V gene sequence: CDR1 MNHNY, CDR2 SVGAGI (reference sequence). The CDR3 here is CASCYSDGGNEQFF. CDR3 nucleotide sequence: TGTGCCAGCTGTTACTCGGACGGCGGTAATGAGCAGTTCTTC.

This clonotype has ten or more counts. This chain links TRBV28 with TRBJ2-4; D gene ambiguous. Trimming stripped 1 base from V and 11 bases from J, with 6 bases between. This CDR3 has 11 amino acids. The germline V gene has CDR1 MDHEN and CDR2 SYDVKM. The CDR3 DNA reads TGTGCCAGCAGTTTATTTGGGGTTCAGTACTTC. Protein sequence: CASSLFGVQYF.

This clonotype was observed a single time. This sequence may be a read error, since a much larger clone differs from it by one base. The chain couples TRBV12-3 or TRBV12-4 to TRBJ2-3; maybe TRBD2 (5 bases). V lost 7 bases and J 7 bases, leaving 18 bases between the germline ends. The CDR3 length is 14 residues. CDR3 sequence: CASTPASTAYTQYF. CDR3 bases: TGTGCCAGCACCCCCGCTAGCACGGCATATACGCAGTATTTT.

This clonotype has only a few counts. The rearrangement links TRBV10-3 to TRBJ2-7; 9 bases align to TRBD1. CDR1 is ENHRY, CDR2 SYGVKD, per germline. The trim removed 5 bases at V and 1 base at J, leaving 6 bases unmatched. CDR3 length equals 15 residues. CDR3 region: CAISHPGQGSYEQYF. The CDR3 DNA follows: TGTGCCATCAGTCACCCGGGACAGGGATCCTACGAGCAGTACTTC.

V usage is TRBV12-3 or TRBV12-4 and J usage is TRBJ2-3, with D possibly TRBD2 on 5 matching bases. The CDR3 is 16 amino acids. Deletions cut 4 bases from V and 1 base from J, with 15 bases between. The CDR3 spells CASSSPGGQGTDTQYF. CDR3 coding DNA: TGTGCCAGCAGTTCCCCAGGAGGCCAAGGCACAGATACGCAGTATTTT.

The chain employs TRBV27 and TRBJ2-1; a weak D match, TRBD1 (6 bases). The CDR3 spans 16 residues. Germline-derived CDR1 and CDR2 are MNHEY and SMNVEV (reference sequence). V gave up 4 bases and J gave up 7 bases, with 20 bases separating them. CDR3 protein: CASSSLQGYVVNEQFF. The DNA for the CDR3 is TGTGCCAGCAGTTCCCTACAGGGATACGTCGTAAATGAGCAGTTCTTC.

About this clonotype: Likely a read error: the CDR3 ends without its conserved phenylalanine or tryptophan. The rearrangement links TRBV6-1 to TRBJ2-3; no firm D call. The germline V gene encodes CDR1 MNHNS and CDR2 SASEGT. The CDR3 has 12 amino acids. Trimming shortened V by 4 bases and J by 5 bases, and 7 bases separated the two germline ends. The CDR3 reads CASSVAGDTQYL. The CDR3 DNA reads as TGTGCCAGCAGTGTGGCCGGAGATACGCAGTATTTA.

The rearrangement uses TRBV12-3 or TRBV12-4 and TRBJ2-5; D not certain. The CDR3 has 16 residues. Deletions cut 2 bases from V and 2 bases from J, with 15 bases between. DNA for the CDR3: TGTGCCAGCAGTTTATTCGATAGTTATTTACAAGAGACCCAGTACTTC. Residues: CASSLFDSYLQETQYF.

CDR3 nucleotides: TGCAGTGCTGAAAAGGGACTTTACACCGGGGAGCTGTTTTTT. It specifies CSAEKGLYTGELFF. This rearrangement joins TRBV20-1 to TRBJ2-2, with D maybe TRBD2 (6 bases). V gave up 5 bases and J gave up 3 bases, with 13 bases separating them. CDR1 and CDR2 (germline): DFQATT, SNEGSKA (reference sequence). CDR3 length: 14 residues.

This clonotype was seen a few times. The chain uses TRBV6-1 and TRBJ2-5; TRBD2 matches 7 bases. The CDR3 has 15 residues. Per the germline V gene, CDR1 is MNHNS and CDR2 is SASEGT. V trimming: 3 bases; J trimming: 1 base; junction bases outside the gene matches: 5. The CDR3 loop is CASSEEAGIQETQYF. The CDR3 region has the DNA TGTGCCAGCAGTGAGGAAGCGGGGATCCAAGAGACCCAGTACTTC.

There are a few counts of this clonotype. J is TRBJ1-6 and V is TRBV4-3, with a weak D call TRBD1 (5 bases). Trimming shortened V by 2 bases and J by 7 bases, and 12 bases separated the two germline ends. The CDR3 is 15 amino acids. Per the germline V gene, CDR1 is LGHNA and CDR2 is YSLEER. The CDR3 nucleotides are TGCGCCAGCAGCCAATGGTTTTCAGGGAATTCACCCCTCCACTTT. Translation gives CASSQWFSGNSPLHF.

This clonotype has a count of ten or more. In DNA form, the CDR3 reads TGCAGTGCTAGGCAGACTAGCGGGAGCTACGAGCAGTACTTC. It yields the protein CSARQTSGSYEQYF. The chain is built from TRBV20-1 and TRBJ2-7; 12 bases line up with TRBD2. Trimming cost V 3 bases and J 3 bases; bases outside gene matches: 3. The CDR3 covers 14 residues. Germline V gene data show CDR1 as DFQATT and CDR2 as SNEGSKA (reference sequence).

The chain is built from TRBV12-3 or TRBV12-4 and TRBJ1-4; 9 nucleotides agree with TRBD1. V shed 7 bases, J shed 3 bases, and the junction held 9 bases outside the gene matches. The CDR3 covers 16 residues. DNA of the CDR3: TGTGCCAGCACCGAGACAGGGGGTGTATCTAATGAAAAACTGTTTTTT. Residues: CASTETGGVSNEKLFF.

The J gene is TRBJ1-3, the V gene TRBV28; TRBD1 aligns across 7 bases. Germline V gives CDR1 MDHEN, CDR2 SYDVKM. The CDR3 is 15 residues long. Trimming took 5 bases from V and 0 from J; bases not matched to a gene: 4. This CDR3 is CASSLDRISGNTIYF. The CDR3, as DNA: TGTGCCAGCAGTCTGGACAGGATCTCTGGAAACACCATATATTTT.

In this sample, this clonotype turned up a few times. The rearrangement uses TRBV7-6 and TRBJ1-1; no definite D call. The ends were cut back, 5 bases at V and 0 bases at J, with 16 bases in the middle. Germline lookup yields CDR1 SGHVS and CDR2 FNYEAQ. The CDR3 contains 16 residues. The DNA for the CDR3 is TGTGCCAGCAGCCCAGCCCCCTGGGGAATGAACACTGAAGCTTTCTTT. Its translation: CASSPAPWGMNTEAFF.

The gene calls are TRBV19 and TRBJ2-7; no reliable D call. The germline V gene encodes CDR1 LNHDA and CDR2 SQIVND (reference sequence). The ends were cut back, 3 bases at V and 4 bases at J, with 10 bases in the middle. This CDR3 is built from 13 residues. The CDR3 DNA sequence: TGTGCCAGTAGTATCGAGAGAAATTACGAGCAGTACTTC. It is translated as CASSIERNYEQYF.

This clonotype was seen only a few times. This rearrangement joins TRBV20-1 to TRBJ2-7, with D possibly TRBD1 on 6 matching bases. Trimming removed 5 bases at V and 2 bases at J, with 10 bases between. Germline CDR1 DFQATT, CDR2 SNEGSKA (reference sequence). The CDR3 is 12 amino acids. The chain's CDR3 is CSAQDRAYEQYF. As DNA, the CDR3 is TGCAGTGCTCAGGACAGAGCCTACGAGCAGTACTTC.

About this clonotype itself: Possible read error: a much larger clone is one base away. This chain joins TRBV2 and TRBJ1-2, with D tentatively TRBD1 (5 bases). Deletions cut 11 bases from V and 6 bases from J, with 10 bases between. This CDR3 has 10 amino acids. In germline, CDR1 is SNHLY, CDR2 FYNNEI. The chain's CDR3 is CACMGHGYTF. The CDR3 nucleotides read TGTGCCTGTATGGGACATGGCTACACCTTC.

This clonotype has a handful of counts. The chain uses TRBV12-3 or TRBV12-4 and TRBJ2-3, with TRBD2 matching over 10 bases. V lost 5 bases to trimming and J lost 3 bases; unmatched junction nucleotides: 5. The length of the CDR3 is 15 residues. The CDR3 region is CASSQTSGQTDTQYF. The CDR3 DNA follows: TGTGCCAGCAGTCAGACTAGCGGGCAAACAGATACGCAGTATTTT.

The chain has TRBV7-9 and TRBJ1-6; D is perhaps TRBD1 (5 bases). The CDR3 contains 12 residues. The germline V gene has CDR1 SEHNR and CDR2 FQNEAQ (reference sequence). Trimming took 11 bases from V and 9 from J, leaving 14 bases between them. The CDR3 loop reads CAGEGAGSPLHF. The CDR3 region has the DNA TGTGCCGGAGAAGGGGCAGGTTCACCCCTCCACTTT.

This clonotype was counted only a few times. No DNA is shown, since the ends of the CDR3 on it are uncertain; the CDR3 is the one TCRdb lists. The V gene is TRBV12-3 or TRBV12-4, the J gene TRBJ2-3; the table names TRBD2, a call not compared with the DNA. The CDR3 totals 16 residues, both ends included. The CDR3 sequence: CASSSSRGGPTDTQYF.

J is TRBJ2-5 and V is TRBV10-3; D uncertain. CDR1 is ENHRY and CDR2 is SYGVKD in the germline V gene. The CDR3 totals 14 residues. Trimming stripped 2 bases from V and 4 bases from J, with 11 bases between. This CDR3 is CAISEMGSAETQYF. CDR3 DNA: TGTGCCATCAGTGAGATGGGGTCCGCAGAGACCCAGTACTTC.

This clonotype was found many times. The rearrangement uses TRBV15 and TRBJ1-6; D is unclear. Trimming removed 8 bases from V and 10 bases from J, with 18 bases in between. The CDR3 totals 14 residues. Germline CDR1 LNHNV, CDR2 YYDKDF (reference sequence). CDR3 loop: CATSEALFESPLHF. In DNA form, the CDR3 reads TGTGCCACCTCCGAAGCCCTATTTGAGTCACCCCTCCACTTT. Combining the CDR3 with reference TRBV15 and TRBJ1-6 gives the whole variable domain DAMVIQNPRYQVTQFGKPVTLSCSQTLNHNVMYWYQQKSSQAPKLLFHYYDKDFNNEADTPDNFQSRRPNTSFCFLDIRSPGLGDTAMYLCATSEALFESPLHFGNGTRLTVT.